The following is a T cell receptor (beta chain) sequence with its context. The target antigen is unknown. This entry comes from a study of shared clonotypes between healthy human individuals. Sequencing was at deep level. The assay was immunoSEQ multiplex PCR, and TCRdb's table has in-frame clones only and misses some. Here the sample spans about 2.1 million clones, about 94% being singletons. CD8 cells regarded as naive lacked CD45RO, were positively chosen for CCR7, and omitted terminally differentiated effector memory CD45RA+ cells. The CDR3 consists of 16 residues. Germline V gene lookup returns CDR1 SGHVS and CDR2 FNYEAQ. The ends were cut back, 7 bases at V and 2 bases at J, with 18 bases in the middle. Notes on the study in general: Clonotype sharing across a few donors was observed for around 4.8% of naive CD4 clonotypes.

This rearrangement joins TRBV7-6 to TRBJ1-3; D possibly corresponds to TRBD1 (5 bases). Sequencing used naive CD8+ T cells from PBMCs. The clonotype comes from a man in his late teens or twenties in good health. Some clones in this sample may be carry-over from other donors' samples. This CDR3 reads CASTTGTSFAGNTIYF. The CDR3 DNA reads as TGTGCCAGCACCACCGGGACTTCCTTTGCTGGAAACACCATATATTTT.